The next 14 T cell receptor beta chains were all read from a single sample in a study of T-cell memory formation after mild COVID-19. TCRdb reanalysed the 5' RACE reads using MiXCR and keeps one entry per CDR3 protein. The sample has roughly 610,000 distinct CDR3 sequences, 17% seen once. Sequencing was carried out using PBMCs or a T cell subset sorted from them (not recorded which). The source is an adult woman who had mild COVID-19 (a few samples of this study predate the infection). Cell type and time point are not known.

The chain employs TRBV18 and TRBJ1-5; no clear D gene. V lost 3 bases and J lost 7, with 10 bases in between. Germline loops: CDR1 KGHSH, CDR2 LQKENI. This CDR3 region has 13 residues. Written as DNA, the CDR3 is TGTGCCAGCTCACCCGGGCAAGGACAGCCCCAGCATTTT. Translation gives CASSPGQGQPQHF.

This clonotype was detected a few times. This chain connects TRBV27 to TRBJ2-1; the D call may be TRBD1 or TRBD2 (5 bases each). Germline V gives CDR1 MNHEY, CDR2 SMNVEV (reference sequence). V was shortened by 3 bases and J by 6 bases, with 12 bases between the two germline ends. The CDR3 is made up of 14 amino acids. The DNA for the CDR3 is TGTGCCAGCAGTTTCCGGGACGGCGCCAATGAGCAGTTCTTC. Its translation: CASSFRDGANEQFF.

This clonotype has just one count. This chain joins TRBV5-1 and TRBJ2-7; the match to TRBD1 covers 8 bases. Losses at the gene ends were 0 bases for V and 8 bases for J; bases not matched to a gene: 7. CDR1 SGHRS and CDR2 YFSETQ come from the germline V gene. The CDR3 covers 14 residues. CDR3 DNA: TGCGCCAGCAGCTTGGGGACAGGGTTCAACAAGCAGTACTTC. This sequence encodes CASSLGTGFNKQYF.

This clonotype was seen more than once but under ten times. The chain recombines TRBV6-6 with TRBJ2-4; D is unresolved. CDR1 is MNHNY and CDR2 is SVGAGI in the germline V gene (reference sequence). The germline V and J ends were trimmed by 5 bases and 1 base, with 15 bases remaining between them. The CDR3 has 16 residues. The CDR3 is CASSPLMATAKNIQYF. As DNA, the CDR3 is TGTGCCAGCAGTCCCCTGATGGCCACCGCCAAAAACATTCAGTACTTC.

The sample holds a few counts of this clonotype. V usage is TRBV6-1 and J usage is TRBJ1-1, with 9 bases that match TRBD1. V lost 4 bases and J lost 7; bases outside the gene matches: 4. Looked up from germline, CDR1 is MNHNS and CDR2 is SASEGT. The CDR3 consists of 13 residues. The CDR3 here is CASSVDRGSEAFF. The CDR3 DNA reads as TGTGCCAGCAGTGTGGACAGGGGAAGTGAAGCTTTCTTT.

The chain uses TRBV7-9 and TRBJ1-2; the D gene is possibly TRBD1 (6 bases). The CDR3 is made up of 17 amino acids. V was pared by 5 bases and J by 2 bases, with 21 bases between. Looked up from germline, CDR1 is SEHNR and CDR2 is FQNEAQ (reference sequence). The CDR3 sequence is CASSPLGAGVFNYGYTF. The DNA for the CDR3 is TGTGCCAGCAGCCCTCTCGGGGCAGGGGTTTTCAACTATGGCTACACCTTC.

This clonotype was counted only a few times. The genes are TRBV6-2 or TRBV6-3 and TRBJ2-1; no firm D call. V dropped 2 bases and J dropped 7 bases, with 12 bases sitting between them. CDR1 MNHEY and CDR2 SVGEGT come from the germline V gene. This CDR3 comprises 14 residues. The DNA for the CDR3 is TGTGCCAGCAGTTACATACTGTGGGTTAATGAGCAGTTCTTC. Translation gives CASSYILWVNEQFF.

This clonotype was seen many times. This chain links TRBV5-1 with TRBJ2-7, with 12 bases identical to TRBD2. CDR3 size: 15 residues. The germline V gene encodes CDR1 SGHRS and CDR2 YFSETQ. V was pared by 2 bases and J by 1 base, with 1 base of the junction left unmatched. Written as DNA, the CDR3 is TGCGCCAGCAGCTTACTAGCGGGAGGATCCTACGAGCAGTACTTC. Its translation: CASSLLAGGSYEQYF. Together with reference TRBV5-1 and TRBJ2-7, the CDR3 gives the full variable domain: KAGVTQTPRYLIKTRGQQVTLSCSPISGHRSVSWYQQTPGQGLQFLFEYFSETQRNKGNFPGRFSGRQFSNSRSEMNVSTLELGDSALYLCASSLLAGGSYEQYFGPGTRLTVT.

This clonotype came up a few times. The chain has TRBV18 and TRBJ1-1, with D possibly TRBD1 on 5 matching bases. Germline loops: CDR1 KGHSH, CDR2 LQKENI. The V gene lost 5 bases and the J gene lost 4 bases, with 23 bases spanning the gap. The CDR3 consists of 17 residues. For the CDR3, the DNA is TGTGCCAGCTCAAGGAAACAGGTCCCTCGGATGAGCACTGAAGCTTTCTTT. Amino acids: CASSRKQVPRMSTEAFF.

The chain combines TRBV27 with TRBJ1-1, with 7 positions matching TRBD1. Germline values: CDR1 MNHEY, CDR2 SMNVEV (reference sequence). V dropped 6 bases and J dropped 0; count of bases not matched to a gene: 7. The CDR3 totals 15 residues. As DNA, the CDR3 is TGTGCCAGCAGGGGAAGACAGGGTTTGAACACTGAAGCTTTCTTT. Its protein is CASRGRQGLNTEAFF.

The sample holds many counts of this clonotype. V gene TRBV5-1 combines with J gene TRBJ2-3; 9 bases agree with TRBD1. The V gene end was trimmed by 3 bases and the J gene end by 3 bases; junction bases not matched to a gene: 5. This CDR3 has 15 residues. Per germline, CDR1 SGHRS and CDR2 YFSETQ. This CDR3 reads CASSSDRGATDTQYF. As DNA, the CDR3 is TGCGCCAGCAGCTCGGACAGGGGAGCAACAGATACGCAGTATTTT.

In this sample, this clonotype turned up many times. The chain is built from TRBV19 and TRBJ2-1; 7 nucleotides match TRBD1. The CDR3 contains 12 residues. V lost 3 bases, J lost 12 bases, and 5 bases stayed unmatched. Germline-derived CDR1 and CDR2 are LNHDA and SQIVND (reference sequence). CDR3 sequence reads: CASSIMGQMQFF. In nucleotides, the CDR3 is TGTGCCAGTAGTATTATGGGACAGATGCAGTTCTTC.

This clonotype appeared many times. The chain uses TRBV29-1 and TRBJ2-7; maybe TRBD2 (6 bases). Deletions cut 5 bases from V and 5 bases from J, with 19 bases between. Germline lookup yields CDR1 SQVTM and CDR2 ANQGSEA. The CDR3 extends over 14 amino acids. DNA for the CDR3: TGCAGCGTTCGCTCCGGGATTCCGGGGGACGAGCAGTACTTC. It yields the protein CSVRSGIPGDEQYF.

This clonotype was picked up a small number of times. The chain combines TRBV25-1 with TRBJ1-2; TRBD1 aligns across 10 bases. After removal of 6 bases from V and 8 bases from J, the junction contained 15 bases not matched to a gene. CDR3 length equals 16 residues. The germline V gene has CDR1 MGHDK and CDR2 SYGVNS. The DNA of the CDR3 is TGTGCCAGCAGCTCCAGGGGGGACAGGGGCGTCTGGGGCTACACCTTC. Translation gives CASSSRGDRGVWGYTF.